Below, 2 T cell receptor beta chains from the same sample are listed, as sequenced in a study of spatial heterogeneity in lung cancer (dated by TCRdb to between 2017 and 2020). What the study reported, not specific to this receptor: The tumor nonsynonymous mutation count correlated with the number of expanded intratumoral alpha and beta TCRs.

Their target antigens are unknown. The time point label, as the study defines it: sample taken at primary tumor resection. The method behind the library was 5' RACE. Sequencing was performed on a NextSeq 500. Starting from the raw public reads, TCRdb applied fastp trimming at Q25, assembled clones with MiXCR and retained in-frame beta chains. Each record represents a unique CDR3 protein, reported with the most common genes and DNA among its rows. The sample profile shows hundreds of distinct CDR3 sequences; about 35% of them were found once. 28% of the sample is taken by the ten largest. Sequences were derived from lung tumor tissue, sampled at surgery. The receptors stem from a male donor with early-stage non-small cell lung cancer.

This chain links TRBV7-8 with TRBJ2-7, with TRBD2 matching 7 bases. CDR1 and CDR2 from the germline V gene are SGHVS and FQNEAQ. The CDR3 is 14 residues long. After removal of 5 bases from V and 2 bases from J, the junction contained 6 bases not matched to a gene. The CDR3, as DNA: TGTGCCAGCAGCCCCGGGAGGCCCCCCTACGAGCAGTACTTC. Translation: CASSPGRPPYEQYF.

In its sample, this clonotype was seen a few times. V usage is TRBV5-1 and J usage is TRBJ2-4; D call uncertain. The CDR3 is 14 amino acids. Looked up from germline, CDR1 is SGHRS and CDR2 is YFSETQ. The V end was cut by 0 bases, the J end by 0 bases, with 4 bases between. The DNA of the CDR3 is TGCGCCAGCAGCTTGGGTCTAGCCAAAAACATTCAGTACTTC. It translates to CASSLGLAKNIQYF.